Presented here are 8 T cell receptor beta chains from one specimen sequenced in a study of T cell responses to AZD1222 COVID-19 vaccine. Using immunoSEQ multiplex PCR, the repertoire was profiled, and TCRdb retains in-frame clones only, with some absent. The repertoire consists of about 99,000 clones, with 70% to 90% occurring once and the leading ten covering 15% to 20%. Sequencing used peripheral blood, obtained on day 0 of AZD1222 vaccination. The source of these receptors is an adult in good health.

In the case of this clone: The same CDR3 can be traced to other DNA sequences in this sample. The chain uses TRBV13 and TRBJ1-5, with unresolved D. V was clipped by 0 bases and J by 0 bases, with 6 bases between them. The CDR3 is 15 residues long. The V gene's germline CDR1 is PRHDT and CDR2 FYEKMQ (reference sequence). The CDR3 protein is CASSLGHSSNQPQHF. The CDR3 DNA is TGTGCCAGCAGCTTAGGGCACAGTAGCAATCAGCCCCAGCATTTT.

The chain couples TRBV21-1 to TRBJ1-1. TRBV21-1 is annotated as a pseudogene. The CDR3 consists of 16 residues. As DNA, the CDR3 is TGTGCCAGCAGCAAACTCCAGCTTAAGATGATCCCTGAAGCTTTCTTT. It translates to CASSKLQLKMIPEAFF.

This clone was recorded only once. The J gene is TRBJ1-1, the V gene TRBV19; 7 bases match TRBD1. CDR1 and CDR2 from the germline V gene are LNHDA and SQIVND (reference sequence). This CDR3 spans 14 amino acids. The V segment lost 6 bases and the J segment 7 bases; nucleotides outside the gene matches: 11. The chain's CDR3 is CASSWGTAIDEAFF. CDR3 coding DNA: TGTGCCAGTAGCTGGGGGACAGCTATAGATGAAGCTTTCTTT.

The chain employs TRBV9 and TRBJ1-2; 7 bases map to TRBD1. The CDR3 totals 16 residues. CDR1 and CDR2 from the germline V gene are SGDLS and YYNGEE. J was trimmed by 4 bases and V by 3 bases; bases with no gene match: 12. In DNA, the CDR3 is TGTGCCAGCAGCGAAGAAGAGGGGGCGCGAGGCTATGGCTACACCTTC. Translating gives CASSEEEGARGYGYTF.

The chain links TRBV11-1 to TRBJ2-7; weak D call: TRBD1 (6 bases). Germline loops: CDR1 SGHAT, CDR2 FQDESV (reference sequence). V was trimmed by 6 bases and J by 2 bases, leaving 14 bases between them. The CDR3 loop spans 14 amino acids. CDR3 protein: CASRTGQGPYEQYF. The CDR3, as DNA: TGTGCCAGCAGAACAGGGCAGGGCCCCTACGAGCAGTACTTC.

This clone has a single count. This chain joins TRBV18 and TRBJ1-5; D perhaps matches TRBD1 (6 bases). The CDR3 is made up of 16 amino acids. Trimming left V 1 base short and J 2 bases short, with 12 bases between. Germline lookup yields CDR1 KGHSH and CDR2 LQKENI. CDR3 nucleotide sequence: TGTGCCAGCTCACCACAGGGGGGCCCGGGCAATCAGCCCCAGCATTTT. Amino acids: CASSPQGGPGNQPQHF. The variable domain in full, completed from reference TRBV18 and TRBJ1-5, reads NAGVMQNPRHLVRRRGQEARLRCSPMKGHSHVYWYRQLPEEGLKFMVYLQKENIIDESGMPKERFSAEFPKEGPSILRIQQVVRGDSAAYFCASSPQGGPGNQPQHFGDGTRLSIL.

The V and J genes are TRBV10-3 and TRBJ1-3; a weak D match, TRBD1 (6 bases). The CDR3 consists of 16 residues. Looked up from germline, CDR1 is ENHRY and CDR2 is SYGVKD. Trimming removed 6 bases at V and 0 bases at J, with 15 bases between. For the CDR3, the DNA is TGTGCCATCAGAGGACAGAGCCCTCTCTCTGGAAACACCATATATTTT. Encoded protein: CAIRGQSPLSGNTIYF.

Worth noting for this clone: An end of the junction does not agree with germline; a read error may underlie this. The V and J genes are TRBV5-8 and TRBJ2-3; tentatively, D is TRBD2 (6 bases). CDR1 and CDR2 from the germline V gene are SGHTS and YDEGEE. CDR3 length: 10 residues. CDR3 protein: CASSSFPGLF. The DNA of the CDR3 is TGTGCCAGCAGCTCCTTCCCGGGACTGTTT.